These T cell receptor beta chains were read from a single sample in a study of cytomegalovirus exposure and HLA in healthy donors. Clones were read by immunoSEQ multiplex PCR, and TCRdb kept only the in-frame ones, dropping some. The sample comprises 130,000 or so clones, around 78% of which are singletons, and approximately 1.5% rests with the top ten. The material sequenced was PBMCs. The receptors were sampled from a woman aged 18-29 years in good health and CMV-seronegative. Both conserved end residues are part of each CDR3. D genes are given only for firm matches. Clone sizes are given selectively: once, few, many, or a class where the clone is expanded.

v_call,d_call,clone_size,j_call,cdr3_nt,cdr3_aa
TRBV5-4,-,-,TRBJ2-5,TGTGCCAGCAGCCGACCGGGGGGCTCGGGGGAGACCCAGTACTTC,CASSRPGGSGETQYF
TRBV19,-,-,TRBJ1-3,TGTGCCAGTAGTGCCCAACAGGGATCAGTGGCTGGAAACACCATATATTTT,CASSAQQGSVAGNTIYF
TRBV29-1,TRBD1,few,TRBJ1-2,TGCAGCGTATTCCGGGAGGGGGACAGTAATGGCTACACCTTC,CSVFREGDSNGYTF
TRBV25-1,-,-,TRBJ2-2,TGTGCCAGTCCAGGGTCCGACGGGGAGCTGTTTTTT,CASPGSDGELFF
TRBV4-2,TRBD2,-,TRBJ2-7,TGTGCCAGCGGCCAAGGAGGGCGGGAGTCGCTCTACGAGCAGTACTTC,CASGQGGRESLYEQYF
TRBV4-1,TRBD1,-,TRBJ2-3,TGCGCCAGCAGCCAAGTACACAGGGGAGCAGATACGCAGTATTTT,CASSQVHRGADTQYF
TRBV25-1,-,-,TRBJ2-2,TGTGCCAGCAGTGAATCGGCAGGGAACACCGGGGAGCTGTTTTTT,CASSESAGNTGELFF
TRBV5-1,TRBD2,-,TRBJ2-7,TGCGCCAGCGCCCGATTGACGGGAGGGCCCTACGAGCAGTACTTC,CASARLTGGPYEQYF
TRBV15,-,-,TRBJ2-1,TGTGCCACCAGCAAGGGGGTTCCAGCGGGATCTGGTGAGCAGTTCTTC,CATSKGVPAGSGEQFF
TRBV30,-,-,TRBJ2-1,TGTGCCTGGAGTGTACGATACACGGTGGGAGGCAATGAGCAGTTCTTC,CAWSVRYTVGGNEQFF
TRBV7-9,-,-,TRBJ2-7,TGTGCCAGCAGCTCTCGGAGCTACGAGCAGTACTTC,CASSSRSYEQYF
TRBV7-2,TRBD1,-,TRBJ2-7,TGTGCCAGCAGCTTAACCCCCCCTGCGACAGGGGCCTACGAGCAGTACTTC,CASSLTPPATGAYEQYF
TRBV5-6,-,-,TRBJ1-1,TGTGCCAGCAGCCGAGAATCCACTGAAGCTTTCTTT,CASSRESTEAFF
TRBV13,TRBD2,-,TRBJ2-2,TGTGCCAGCAGCTTAGCGGGAGGGCCAGGCGGGGAGCTGTTTTTT,CASSLAGGPGGELFF
TRBV5-1,TRBD1,-,TRBJ2-3,TGCGCCAGCAGCTCCAGGGGGCGCGAGGATACGCAGTATTTT,CASSSRGREDTQYF
TRBV13,TRBD2,-,TRBJ2-7,TGTGCCAGCAGCTTCGGACTAGCGGGAGACGAGCAGTACTTC,CASSFGLAGDEQYF
TRBV2,-,once,TRBJ1-3,TGTGCCAGCAGTGCGGGGTTTGGAAACACCATATATTTT,CASSAGFGNTIYF
TRBV19,-,-,TRBJ1-2,TGTGCCACCTCGGGGGGAGGCTATGGCTACACCTTC,CATSGGGYGYTF